These T cell receptor beta chains were read from a single sample in a study of blood T cell repertoires in COVID-19. The method was immunoSEQ multiplex PCR; TCRdb's version includes in-frame clones alone and lacks a portion of them. The sample includes roughly 330,000 clones, roughly 88% of them seen just once. The sequenced material came from PBMCs or T cells enriched from blood (not recorded which). Every receptor here comes from a man aged 25 to 45 who had recovered from COVID-19. CDR3s include the opening cysteine and the closing phenylalanine or tryptophan. A D gene is named only where the DNA matches it firmly. Only some rows state a clone size, as once, few, many or a class for expanded clones.

v_gene	d_gene	abundance	j_gene	CDR3nt	CDR3aa
TRBV2	TRBD2	.	TRBJ2-5	TGTGCCAGCAGTACCCCCCTCGCGGCTAGCGGGGGGGAGAGCCAAGAGACCCAGTACTTC	CASSTPLAASGGESQETQYF
TRBV6-5	.	few	TRBJ1-2	TGTGCCAGCAGTTCCAGGGAGGGCTATGGCTACACCTTC	CASSSREGYGYTF
TRBV4-2	.	.	TRBJ2-4	TGTGCCAGCAGCACCCGGCAAGGGGGAAACATTCAGTACTTC	CASSTRQGGNIQYF
TRBV11-3	.	.	TRBJ2-1	TGTGCCAGCAGCCCAGGGTACCACAATGAGCAGTTCTTC	CASSPGYHNEQFF
TRBV3-1/TRBV3-2	TRBD1	.	TRBJ2-7	TGTGCCAGCAGCTCATACGGACAGGGGGGGAACGAGCAGTACTTC	CASSSYGQGGNEQYF
TRBV19	TRBD1	.	TRBJ1-5	TGTGCCAGTAGTATGAAGGGGGCGGGGCAGCCCCAGCATTTT	CASSMKGAGQPQHF
TRBV18	TRBD1	.	TRBJ2-7	TGTGCCAGCTCACCTTGGACAGGGACACCCTACGAGCAGTACTTC	CASSPWTGTPYEQYF
TRBV4-2	.	.	TRBJ1-3	TGTGCCAGCAGCCACGGGGGGGGTTTGGAAAACACCATATATTTT	CASSHGGGLENTIYF
TRBV24-1	.	.	TRBJ1-5	TGTGCCACCAGTCCCAGGGGTAAAGGCAATCAGCCCCAGCATTTT	CATSPRGKGNQPQHF
TRBV5-4	TRBD1	.	TRBJ2-1	TGTGCCAGCAGCTACCCGGGACAGTACAATGAGCAGTTCTTC	CASSYPGQYNEQFF
TRBV19	TRBD2	.	TRBJ2-5	TGTGCCAGTAGTATATCCCCGGGGGGGGAGACCCAGTACTTC	CASSISPGGETQYF
TRBV7-2	TRBD2	.	TRBJ2-1	TGTGCCAGCAGCGCGCGCGGGGGGGTGAGATTCAATGAGCAGTTCTTC	CASSARGGVRFNEQFF
TRBV5-1	TRBD1	.	TRBJ2-1	TGCGCCAGCAGCCGACAGGGGACATCCTACAATGAGCAGTTCTTC	CASSRQGTSYNEQFF
TRBV5-1	.	once	TRBJ1-5	TGCGCCAGCAGCTTGGGGCCGGCGCGGAGCAATCAGCCCCAGCATTTT	CASSLGPARSNQPQHF
TRBV10-2	.	.	TRBJ1-5	TGCGCCAGCAGGACAGCCAGCAATCAGCCCCAGCATTTT	CASRTASNQPQHF
TRBV27	.	.	TRBJ2-5	TGTGCCAGCAGCCGAGGGCGGGGAAACCAAGAGACCCAGTACTTC	CASSRGRGNQETQYF
TRBV21-1	.	.	TRBJ2-2	TGTGCCAGCAACTTGGGGACAGGGAGAAACACCGGGGAGCTGTTTTTT	CASNLGTGRNTGELFF
TRBV2	TRBD1	.	TRBJ2-1	TGTGCCAGCACACAGGGGGCTACTTACAATGAGCAGTTCTTC	CASTQGATYNEQFF
TRBV5-6	TRBD1	.	TRBJ2-6	TGTGCCAGCAGCTCTTATTTCGGGACAGTGTTCTCTGGGGCCAACGTCCTGACTTTC	CASSSYFGTVFSGANVLTF